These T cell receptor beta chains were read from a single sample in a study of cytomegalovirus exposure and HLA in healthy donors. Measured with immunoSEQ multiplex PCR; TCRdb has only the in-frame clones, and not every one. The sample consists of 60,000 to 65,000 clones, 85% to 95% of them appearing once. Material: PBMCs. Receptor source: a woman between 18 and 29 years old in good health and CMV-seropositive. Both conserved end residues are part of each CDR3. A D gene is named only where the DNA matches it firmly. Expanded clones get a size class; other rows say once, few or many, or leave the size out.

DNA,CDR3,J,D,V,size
TGTGCCAGCAGCTTAGTACAGCGGGGCACAGATACGCAGTATTTT,CASSLVQRGTDTQYF,TRBJ2-3,NA,TRBV7-6,NA
TGCGCCAGCAGCGCAAGAAGCTCTACGACAGCTGAAAATGAAAAACTGTTTTTT,CASSARSSTTAENEKLFF,TRBJ1-4,NA,TRBV4-3,NA
TGTGCCACCAGCAGATCCCCCCGTGGTTTGGCAGACCAACAGGGTGAAGCTTTCTTT,CATSRSPRGLADQQGEAFF,TRBJ1-1,NA,TRBV15,NA
TGCGCCAGCAGTGGGGCTAGCGGCGGCCACAATGAGCAGTTCTTC,CASSGASGGHNEQFF,TRBJ2-1,TRBD2,TRBV10-1,NA
TGCGCCAGCAGCCAAGACAGTGGGAGAGAAAAACTGTTTTTT,CASSQDSGREKLFF,TRBJ1-4,NA,TRBV4-3,once
TGCGCCAGCAGCTTGGATGGGGCGGAACAGCCCCAGCATTTT,CASSLDGAEQPQHF,TRBJ1-5,NA,TRBV5-1,NA
TGTGCCAGCAGTTACCTCCAGTTCACAGATACGCAGTATTTT,CASSYLQFTDTQYF,TRBJ2-3,NA,TRBV6-5,NA
TGTGCCAGCAGCCAAGATAGCGTAGGGGAGACCCAGTACTTC,CASSQDSVGETQYF,TRBJ2-5,NA,TRBV14,NA
TGTGCCAGCAGTTCCTCAGCTTTCTGGCAGGATAGCAATCAGCCCCAGCATTTT,CASSSSAFWQDSNQPQHF,TRBJ1-5,NA,TRBV28,NA
TGTGCCAGCAGCTGGAGGGGGCATGTTAGCGATGAGCAGTTCTTC,CASSWRGHVSDEQFF,TRBJ2-1,NA,TRBV13,NA
TGCGCCAGCAGTCCTACCGCGGACTACGTTTACAATGAGCAGTTCTTC,CASSPTADYVYNEQFF,TRBJ2-1,NA,TRBV10-2,NA